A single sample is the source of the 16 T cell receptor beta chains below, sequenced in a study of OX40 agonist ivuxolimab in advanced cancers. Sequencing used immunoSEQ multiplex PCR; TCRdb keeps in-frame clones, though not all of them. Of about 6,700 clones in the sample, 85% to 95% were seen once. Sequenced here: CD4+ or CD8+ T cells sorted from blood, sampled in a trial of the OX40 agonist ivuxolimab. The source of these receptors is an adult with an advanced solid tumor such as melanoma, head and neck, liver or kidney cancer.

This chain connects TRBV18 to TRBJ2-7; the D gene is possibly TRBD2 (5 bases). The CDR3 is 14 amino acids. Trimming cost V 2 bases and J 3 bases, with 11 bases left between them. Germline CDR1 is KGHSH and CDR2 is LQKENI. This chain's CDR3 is CASSPREGLYEQYF. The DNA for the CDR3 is TGTGCCAGCTCACCAAGAGAGGGCCTCTACGAGCAGTACTTC.

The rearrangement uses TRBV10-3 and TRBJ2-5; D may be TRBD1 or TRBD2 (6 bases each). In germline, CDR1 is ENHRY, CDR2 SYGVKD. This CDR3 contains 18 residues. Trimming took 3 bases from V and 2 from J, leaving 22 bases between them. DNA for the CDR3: TGTGCCATCAGTGAACCGGGGCTAGGGGGAGGCCCACAAGAGACCCAGTACTTC. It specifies CAISEPGLGGGPQETQYF.

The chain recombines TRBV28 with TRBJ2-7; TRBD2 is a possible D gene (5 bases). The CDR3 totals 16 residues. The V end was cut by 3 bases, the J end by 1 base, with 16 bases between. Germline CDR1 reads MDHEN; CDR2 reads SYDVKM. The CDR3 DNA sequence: TGTGCCAGCAGTTTGGGAACCAGCGGCAGATCCTACGAGCAGTACTTC. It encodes CASSLGTSGRSYEQYF.

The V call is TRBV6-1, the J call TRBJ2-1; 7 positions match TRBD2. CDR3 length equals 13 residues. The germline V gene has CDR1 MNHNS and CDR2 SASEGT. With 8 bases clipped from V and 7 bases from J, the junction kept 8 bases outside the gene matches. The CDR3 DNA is TGTGCCAGCTCACTAGCGTCGAAGAATGAGCAGTTCTTC. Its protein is CASSLASKNEQFF.

The CDR3 reads CASSLGTGPSFEAFF. CDR3 DNA: TGTGCCAGCAGCCTAGGGACAGGGCCTTCTTTTGAAGCTTTCTTT. The rearrangement uses TRBV5-5 and TRBJ1-1, with 9 nucleotides matching TRBD1. The CDR3 runs to 15 residues. The V gene's germline CDR1 is SGHKS and CDR2 YYEKEE (reference sequence). V shed 4 bases and J 7 bases; nucleotides not matched to a gene: 11.

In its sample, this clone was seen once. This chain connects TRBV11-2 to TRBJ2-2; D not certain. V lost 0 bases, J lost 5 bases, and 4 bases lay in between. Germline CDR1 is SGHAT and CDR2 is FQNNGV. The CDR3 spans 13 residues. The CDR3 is CASSLEGTGELFF. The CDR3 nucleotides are TGTGCCAGCAGCTTAGAAGGAACCGGGGAGCTGTTTTTT.

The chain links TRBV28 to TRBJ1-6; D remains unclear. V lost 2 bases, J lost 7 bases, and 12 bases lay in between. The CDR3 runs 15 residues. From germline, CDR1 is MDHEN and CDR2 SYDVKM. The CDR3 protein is CASSLIGKTNSPLHF. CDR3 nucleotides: TGTGCCAGCAGTTTAATAGGGAAAACGAATTCACCCCTCCACTTT.

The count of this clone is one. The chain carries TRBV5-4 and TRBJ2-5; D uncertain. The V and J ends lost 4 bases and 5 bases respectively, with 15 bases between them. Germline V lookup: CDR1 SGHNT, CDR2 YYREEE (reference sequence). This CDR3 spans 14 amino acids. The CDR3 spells CASSSFGGWETQYF. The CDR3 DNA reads TGTGCCAGCAGCAGTTTCGGTGGTTGGGAGACCCAGTACTTC.

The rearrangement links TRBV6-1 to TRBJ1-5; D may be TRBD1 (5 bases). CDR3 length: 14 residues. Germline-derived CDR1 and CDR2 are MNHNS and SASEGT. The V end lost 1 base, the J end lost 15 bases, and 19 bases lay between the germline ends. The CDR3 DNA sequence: TGTGCCAGCAGTGAAGGCCTCGGGCAGTGGGGCGTGCATTTT. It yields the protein CASSEGLGQWGVHF.

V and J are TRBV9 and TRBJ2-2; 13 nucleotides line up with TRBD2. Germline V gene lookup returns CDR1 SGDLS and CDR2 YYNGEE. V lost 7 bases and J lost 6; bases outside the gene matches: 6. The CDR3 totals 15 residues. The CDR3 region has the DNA TGTGCCAGCGGGGGACTAGCGGGAACGGCCGGGGAGCTGTTTTTT. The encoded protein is CASGGLAGTAGELFF.

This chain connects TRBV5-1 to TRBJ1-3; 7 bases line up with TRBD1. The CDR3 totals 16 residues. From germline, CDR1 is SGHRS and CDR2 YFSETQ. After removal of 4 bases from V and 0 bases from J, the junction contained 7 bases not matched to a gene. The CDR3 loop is CASSQAGGNSGNTIYF. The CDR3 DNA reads TGCGCCAGCAGCCAGGCAGGGGGAAACTCTGGAAACACCATATATTTT.

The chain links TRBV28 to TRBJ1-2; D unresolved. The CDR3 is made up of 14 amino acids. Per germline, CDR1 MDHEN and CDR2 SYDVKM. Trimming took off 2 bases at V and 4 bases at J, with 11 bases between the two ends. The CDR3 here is CASSLGWGAYGYTF. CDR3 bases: TGTGCCAGCAGTTTAGGGTGGGGTGCCTATGGCTACACCTTC.

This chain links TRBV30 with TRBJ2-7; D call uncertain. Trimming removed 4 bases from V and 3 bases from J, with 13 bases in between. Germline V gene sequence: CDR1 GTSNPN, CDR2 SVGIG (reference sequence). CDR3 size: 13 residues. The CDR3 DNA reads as TGTGCCTGGACCCAAGGGCGCCGCTACGAGCAGTACTTC. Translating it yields CAWTQGRRYEQYF.

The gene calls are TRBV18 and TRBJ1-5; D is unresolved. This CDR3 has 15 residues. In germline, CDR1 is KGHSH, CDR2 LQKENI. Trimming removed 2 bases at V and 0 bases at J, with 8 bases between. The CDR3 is CASSPFASSNQPQHF. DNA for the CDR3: TGTGCCAGCTCACCATTCGCGAGTAGCAATCAGCCCCAGCATTTT.

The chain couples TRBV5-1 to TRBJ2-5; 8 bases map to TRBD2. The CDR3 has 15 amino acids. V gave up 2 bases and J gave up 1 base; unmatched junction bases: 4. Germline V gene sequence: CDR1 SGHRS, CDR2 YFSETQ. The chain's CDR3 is CASSFGAGGQETQYF. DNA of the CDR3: TGCGCCAGCAGCTTCGGGGCGGGAGGCCAAGAGACCCAGTACTTC. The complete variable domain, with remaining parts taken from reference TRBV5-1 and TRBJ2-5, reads KAGVTQTPRYLIKTRGQQVTLSCSPISGHRSVSWYQQTPGQGLQFLFEYFSETQRNKGNFPGRFSGRQFSNSRSEMNVSTLELGDSALYLCASSFGAGGQETQYFGPGTRLLVL.

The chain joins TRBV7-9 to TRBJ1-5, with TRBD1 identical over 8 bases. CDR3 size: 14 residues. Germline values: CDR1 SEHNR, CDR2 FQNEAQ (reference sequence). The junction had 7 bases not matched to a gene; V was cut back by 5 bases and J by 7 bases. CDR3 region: CASSPDRGDQPQHF. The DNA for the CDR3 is TGTGCCAGCAGCCCAGACAGGGGAGACCAGCCCCAGCATTTT. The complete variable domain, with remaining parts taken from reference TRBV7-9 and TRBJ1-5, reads DTGVSQNPRHKITKRGQNVTFRCDPISEHNRLYWYRQTLGQGPEFLTYFQNEAQLEKSRLLSDRFSAERPKGSFSTLEIQRTEQGDSAMYLCASSPDRGDQPQHFGDGTRLSIL.